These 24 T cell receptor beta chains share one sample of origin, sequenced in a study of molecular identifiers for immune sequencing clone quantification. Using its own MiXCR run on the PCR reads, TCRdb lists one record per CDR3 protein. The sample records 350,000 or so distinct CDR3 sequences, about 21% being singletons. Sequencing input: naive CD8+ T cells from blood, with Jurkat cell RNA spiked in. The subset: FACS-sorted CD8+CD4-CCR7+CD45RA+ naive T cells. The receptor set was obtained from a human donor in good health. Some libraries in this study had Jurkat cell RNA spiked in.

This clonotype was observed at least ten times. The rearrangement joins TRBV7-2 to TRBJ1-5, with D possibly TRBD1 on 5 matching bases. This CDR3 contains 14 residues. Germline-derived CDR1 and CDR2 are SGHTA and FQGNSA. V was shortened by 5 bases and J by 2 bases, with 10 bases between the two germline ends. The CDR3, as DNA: TGTGCCAGCAGCCTGGCGACAGGCAATCAGCCCCAGCATTTT. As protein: CASSLATGNQPQHF.

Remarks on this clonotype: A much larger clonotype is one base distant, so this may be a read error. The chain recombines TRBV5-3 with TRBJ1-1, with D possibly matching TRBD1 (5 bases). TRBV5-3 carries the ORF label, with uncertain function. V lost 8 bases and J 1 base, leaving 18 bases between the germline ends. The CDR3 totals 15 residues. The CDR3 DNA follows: TGTGCCAGCGGCCTGCGGGGGGTTCCGAACACTGAAGCTTTCTTT. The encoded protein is CASGLRGVPNTEAFF.

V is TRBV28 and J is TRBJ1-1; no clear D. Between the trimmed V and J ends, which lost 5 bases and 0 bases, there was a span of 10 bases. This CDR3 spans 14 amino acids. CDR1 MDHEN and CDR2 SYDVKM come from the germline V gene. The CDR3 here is CASSLGGVNTEAFF. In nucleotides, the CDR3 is TGTGCCAGCAGTCTCGGCGGGGTGAACACTGAAGCTTTCTTT.

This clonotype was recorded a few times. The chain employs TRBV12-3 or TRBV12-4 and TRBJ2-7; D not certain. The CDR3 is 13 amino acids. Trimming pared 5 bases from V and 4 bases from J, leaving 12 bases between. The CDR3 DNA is TGTGCCAGCAGTGGGCAGATAGATTACGAGCAGTACTTC. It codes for CASSGQIDYEQYF.

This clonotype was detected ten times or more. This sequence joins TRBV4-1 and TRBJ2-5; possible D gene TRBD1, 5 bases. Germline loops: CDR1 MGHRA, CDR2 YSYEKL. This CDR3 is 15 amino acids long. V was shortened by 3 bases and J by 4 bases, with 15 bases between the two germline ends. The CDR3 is CASSQTGTGVETQYF. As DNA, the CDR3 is TGCGCCAGCAGCCAGACGGGTACAGGAGTAGAGACCCAGTACTTC.

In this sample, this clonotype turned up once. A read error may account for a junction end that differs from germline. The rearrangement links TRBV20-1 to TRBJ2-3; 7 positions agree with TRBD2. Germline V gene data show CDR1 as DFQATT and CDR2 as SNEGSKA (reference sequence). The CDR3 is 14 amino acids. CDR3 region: CRARDMREQDTQYF. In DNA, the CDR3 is TGCAGGGCTAGAGATATGCGGGAGCAAGATACGCAGTATTTT.

CDR3 bases: TGCGCCAGCAGCCCAACGGGACCCGGCGAGCAGTACTTC. This gives the protein CASSPTGPGEQYF. This rearrangement joins TRBV5-1 to TRBJ2-7; D possibly uses TRBD1 or TRBD2 (5 bases each). V lost 4 bases and J 6 bases, leaving 14 bases between the germline ends. Per germline, CDR1 SGHRS and CDR2 YFSETQ. The CDR3 has 13 amino acids.

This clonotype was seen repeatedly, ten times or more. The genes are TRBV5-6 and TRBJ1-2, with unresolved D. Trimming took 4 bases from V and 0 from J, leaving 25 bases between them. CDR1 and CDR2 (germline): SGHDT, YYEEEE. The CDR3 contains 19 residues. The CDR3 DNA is TGTGCCAGCAGCCATTGGAACGGGGTCCGACGGCGCCCTAACTATGGCTACACCTTC. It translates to CASSHWNGVRRRPNYGYTF.

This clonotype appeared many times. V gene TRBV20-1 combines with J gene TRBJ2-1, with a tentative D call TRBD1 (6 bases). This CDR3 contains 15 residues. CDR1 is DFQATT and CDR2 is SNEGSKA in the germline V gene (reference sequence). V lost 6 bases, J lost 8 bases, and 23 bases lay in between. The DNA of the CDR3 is TGCAGTGCGCTCGGACAGCACTCCCTCATCGATGAGCAGTTCTTC. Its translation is CSALGQHSLIDEQFF.

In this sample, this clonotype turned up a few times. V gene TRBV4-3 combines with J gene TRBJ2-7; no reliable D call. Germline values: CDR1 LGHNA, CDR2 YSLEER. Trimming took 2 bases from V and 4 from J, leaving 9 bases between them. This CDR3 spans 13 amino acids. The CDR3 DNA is TGCGCCAGCAGCCAAAGGCAGCTTTACGAGCAGTACTTC. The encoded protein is CASSQRQLYEQYF.

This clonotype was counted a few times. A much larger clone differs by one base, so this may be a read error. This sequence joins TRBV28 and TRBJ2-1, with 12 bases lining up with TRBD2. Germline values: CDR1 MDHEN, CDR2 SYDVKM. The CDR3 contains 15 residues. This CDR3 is CTSSSPSGGAGEQFF. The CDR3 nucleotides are TGTACCAGCAGTTCCCCTAGCGGGGGGGCCGGTGAGCAGTTCTTC.

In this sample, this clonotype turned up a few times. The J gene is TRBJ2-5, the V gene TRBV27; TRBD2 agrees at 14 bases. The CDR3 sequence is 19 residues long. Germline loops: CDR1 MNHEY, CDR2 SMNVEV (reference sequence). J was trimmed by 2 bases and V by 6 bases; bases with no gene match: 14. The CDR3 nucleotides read TGTGCCAGCAGCACGGGACTAGCGGGAGTCGGTCTTGATCAAGAGACCCAGTACTTC. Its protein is CASSTGLAGVGLDQETQYF.

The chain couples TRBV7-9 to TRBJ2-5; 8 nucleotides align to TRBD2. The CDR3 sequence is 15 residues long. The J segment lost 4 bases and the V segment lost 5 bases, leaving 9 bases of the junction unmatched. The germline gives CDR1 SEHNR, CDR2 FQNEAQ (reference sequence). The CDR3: CASSPPRRGVETQYF. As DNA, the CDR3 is TGTGCCAGCAGCCCCCCCCGGCGGGGGGTAGAGACCCAGTACTTC. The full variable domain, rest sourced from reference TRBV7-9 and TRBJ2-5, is DTGVSQNPRHKITKRGQNVTFRCDPISEHNRLYWYRQTLGQGPEFLTYFQNEAQLEKSRLLSDRFSAERPKGSFSTLEIQRTEQGDSAMYLCASSPPRRGVETQYFGPGTRLLVL.

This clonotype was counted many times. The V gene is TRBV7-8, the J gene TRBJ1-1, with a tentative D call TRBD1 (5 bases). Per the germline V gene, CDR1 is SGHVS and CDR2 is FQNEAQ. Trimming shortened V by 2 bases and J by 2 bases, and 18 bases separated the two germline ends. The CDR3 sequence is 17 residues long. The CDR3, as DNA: TGTGCCAGCAGCTTATTTTCCCCCAGACAGCTAAACACTGAAGCTTTCTTT. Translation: CASSLFSPRQLNTEAFF.

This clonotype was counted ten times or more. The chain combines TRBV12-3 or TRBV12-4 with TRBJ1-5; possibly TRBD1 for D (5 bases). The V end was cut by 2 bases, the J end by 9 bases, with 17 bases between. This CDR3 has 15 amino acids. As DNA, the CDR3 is TGTGCCAGCAGTTTATTTGAGGGGCCAGCGGGGCCCCAGCATTTT. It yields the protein CASSLFEGPAGPQHF.

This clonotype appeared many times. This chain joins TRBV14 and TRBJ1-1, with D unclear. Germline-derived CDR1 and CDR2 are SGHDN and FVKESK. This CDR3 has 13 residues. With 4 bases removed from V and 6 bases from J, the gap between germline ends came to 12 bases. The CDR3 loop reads CASSPWTGSEAFF. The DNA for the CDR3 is TGTGCCAGCAGCCCCTGGACGGGCTCTGAAGCTTTCTTT.

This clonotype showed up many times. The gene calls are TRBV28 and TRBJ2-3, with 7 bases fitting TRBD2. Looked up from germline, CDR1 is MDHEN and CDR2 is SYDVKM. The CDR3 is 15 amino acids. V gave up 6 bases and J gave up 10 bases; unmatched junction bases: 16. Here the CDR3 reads CASSRLLLTGGAQYF. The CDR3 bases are TGTGCCAGCAGCAGACTTTTATTAACTGGGGGGGCGCAGTATTTT.

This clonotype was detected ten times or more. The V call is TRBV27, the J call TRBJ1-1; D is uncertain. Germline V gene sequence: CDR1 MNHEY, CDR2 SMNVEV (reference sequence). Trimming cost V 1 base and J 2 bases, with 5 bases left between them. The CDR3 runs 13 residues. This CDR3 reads CASSLFPNTEAFF. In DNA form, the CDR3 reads TGTGCCAGCAGTTTATTTCCAAACACTGAAGCTTTCTTT.

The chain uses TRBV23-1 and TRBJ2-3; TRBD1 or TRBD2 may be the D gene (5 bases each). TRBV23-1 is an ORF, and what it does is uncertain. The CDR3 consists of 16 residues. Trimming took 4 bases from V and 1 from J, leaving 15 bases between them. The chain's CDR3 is CASSRALGERTDTQYF. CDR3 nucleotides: TGCGCCAGCAGTCGCGCGCTAGGGGAGCGCACAGATACGCAGTATTTT.

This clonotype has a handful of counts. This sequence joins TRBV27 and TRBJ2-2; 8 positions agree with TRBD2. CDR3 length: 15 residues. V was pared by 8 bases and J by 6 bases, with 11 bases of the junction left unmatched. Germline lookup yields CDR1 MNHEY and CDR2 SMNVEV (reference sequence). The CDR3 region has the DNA TGTGCCAGCCGCGGCGCGGGAGGACCTCCCGGGGAGCTGTTTTTT. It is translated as CASRGAGGPPGELFF.

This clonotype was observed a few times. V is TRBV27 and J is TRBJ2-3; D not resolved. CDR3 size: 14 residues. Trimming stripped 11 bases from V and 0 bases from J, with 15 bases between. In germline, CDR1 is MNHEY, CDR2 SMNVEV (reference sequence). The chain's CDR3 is CACGEQYSTDTQYF. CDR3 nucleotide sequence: TGTGCCTGCGGAGAACAATATAGCACAGATACGCAGTATTTT.

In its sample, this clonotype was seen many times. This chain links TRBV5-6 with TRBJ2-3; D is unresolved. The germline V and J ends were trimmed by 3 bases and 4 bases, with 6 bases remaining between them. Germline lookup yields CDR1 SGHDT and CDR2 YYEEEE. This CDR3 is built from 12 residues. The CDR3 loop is CASSYVPDTQYF. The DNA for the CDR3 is TGTGCCAGCAGCTACGTCCCAGATACGCAGTATTTT.

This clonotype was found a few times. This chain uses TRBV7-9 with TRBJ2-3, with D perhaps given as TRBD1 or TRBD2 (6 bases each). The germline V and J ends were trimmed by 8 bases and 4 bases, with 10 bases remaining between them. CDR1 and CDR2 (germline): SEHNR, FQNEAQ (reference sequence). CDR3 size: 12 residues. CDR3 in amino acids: CASWGASDTQYF. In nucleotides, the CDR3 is TGTGCCAGCTGGGGGGCCTCAGATACGCAGTATTTT.

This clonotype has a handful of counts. As DNA, the CDR3 is TGTGCTAGTGGTTTGGACAGGGGTTACGAGCAGTACTTC. As protein: CASGLDRGYEQYF. The V and J genes are TRBV12-5 and TRBJ2-7; 7 nucleotides align to TRBD1. With V trimmed by 1 base and J by 4 bases, 1 base remained unmatched. The length of the CDR3 is 13 residues. CDR1 LGHNT and CDR2 FRNRAP come from the germline V gene.